A selection of T cell receptor beta chains follows, all from one sample in a study of response to subunit inactivated influenza vaccine. One entry per CDR3 protein, called by TCRdb with MiXCR from the RT-PCR reads. The table lists fewer than 650,000 distinct CDR3 sequences, 13% of them singletons. Sequencing used PBMCs from blood, obtained roughly 45 days after vaccination. The receptors here all came from a man in his fifties who received an inactivated influenza vaccine. CDR3s include the opening cysteine and the closing phenylalanine or tryptophan. The D gene is left open where the match is weak. The size of a clone is reported for some rows only, either as once, few or many, or as a class for expanded clones.

d_gene,abundance,j_gene,v_gene,CDR3aa,CDR3nt
NA,NA,TRBJ1-5,TRBV20-1,CSAREQPKAPQHF,TGCAGTGCTAGAGAACAACCTAAGGCGCCCCAGCATTTT
NA,few,TRBJ2-1,TRBV6-2/TRBV6-3,CASSYSTTRAASYNEQFF,TGTGCCAGCAGTTACTCAACCACCCGGGCGGCTTCTTACAATGAGCAGTTCTTC
NA,NA,TRBJ1-4,TRBV4-2,CASSQDWTAVNEKLFF,TGTGCCAGCAGCCAGGACTGGACAGCTGTTAATGAAAAACTGTTTTTT
TRBD1,many,TRBJ1-2,TRBV6-1,CASRKGQLRNYGYTF,TGTGCCAGCAGGAAGGGACAGCTCCGAAACTATGGCTACACCTTC
NA,few,TRBJ2-6,TRBV12-3/TRBV12-4,CASSLRVDGGLTISGANVLTF,TGTGCCAGCAGTTTAAGGGTCGATGGGGGCCTTACTATTTCTGGGGCCAACGTCCTGACTTTC
NA,few,TRBJ1-2,TRBV11-2,CASSLEGAGYTF,TGTGCCAGCAGCTTAGAGGGGGCCGGCTACACCTTC
NA,many,TRBJ2-7,TRBV6-5,CASSYLGGIHEQYF,TGTGCCAGCAGTTACCTAGGAGGGATCCACGAGCAGTACTTC
NA,NA,TRBJ1-6,TRBV12-3/TRBV12-4,CASSATRSPLHF,TGTGCCAGCAGTGCTACTAGGTCACCCCTCCACTTT
NA,NA,TRBJ2-7,TRBV28,CTTGGEGYEQYF,TGTACAACCGGGGGTGAAGGCTACGAGCAGTACTTC
TRBD2,few,TRBJ2-2,TRBV6-1,CASSHLSGSGTGELFF,TGTGCCAGCAGCCACCTTAGCGGGAGTGGCACCGGGGAGCTGTTTTTT
TRBD1,many,TRBJ2-5,TRBV4-3,CASSRDRGKTQYF,TGCGCCAGCAGCCGCGACAGGGGAAAGACCCAGTACTTC
NA,NA,TRBJ1-1,TRBV7-2,CASSLAGGLDTEAFF,TGTGCCAGCAGCTTAGCGGGGGGCCTGGACACTGAAGCTTTCTTT
TRBD1,few,TRBJ2-1,TRBV10-3,CAISETGQVGNEQFF,TGTGCCATCAGTGAGACCGGACAGGTCGGCAATGAGCAGTTCTTC
NA,NA,TRBJ2-5,TRBV18,CASSPLPGETQYF,TGTGCCAGCTCACCACTCCCCGGGGAGACCCAGTACTTC
NA,NA,TRBJ2-5,TRBV6-2/TRBV6-3,CASSPPDSRETQYF,TGTGCCAGCAGTCCTCCCGACAGTCGAGAGACCCAGTACTTC
NA,NA,TRBJ2-7,TRBV20-1,CSAPDSYSYEQYF,TGCAGTGCCCCGGACAGCTACTCCTACGAGCAGTACTTC
TRBD2,NA,TRBJ2-1,TRBV12-3/TRBV12-4,CASSLTSGGAYNEQFF,TGTGCCAGCAGTTTAACTAGCGGGGGGGCCTACAATGAGCAGTTCTTC
NA,NA,TRBJ2-7,TRBV27,CASSPQRGYEQYF,TGTGCCAGCAGCCCCCAGAGGGGCTACGAGCAGTACTTC
TRBD2,many,TRBJ2-3,TRBV12-3/TRBV12-4,CASSRLAGGPTDTQYF,TGTGCCAGCAGCAGACTAGCGGGGGGACCCACAGATACGCAGTATTTT
NA,NA,TRBJ1-2,TRBV5-6,CASRAGRSSGYTF,TGTGCCAGCAGGGCGGGACGCTCGTCCGGCTACACCTTC
NA,few,TRBJ1-2,TRBV7-2,CASSPQDGSRTRGYTF,TGTGCCAGCAGCCCCCAGGACGGATCACGTACTCGTGGCTACACCTTC
NA,NA,TRBJ2-3,TRBV7-3,CASSSGPNTQYF,TGTGCCAGCAGCTCGGGACCAAATACGCAGTATTTT
TRBD2,few,TRBJ2-1,TRBV7-2,CASRVVAGGENEQFF,TGTGCCAGCAGGGTGGTGGCGGGGGGGGAAAATGAGCAGTTCTTC
TRBD1,NA,TRBJ2-1,TRBV20-1,CSARSGTGSYNEQFF,TGCAGTGCTAGATCCGGGACAGGGTCGTACAATGAGCAGTTCTTC
NA,NA,TRBJ2-1,TRBV7-6,CASSLARPSNEQFF,TGTGCCAGCAGCTTAGCCCGCCCTAGCAATGAGCAGTTCTTC
NA,NA,TRBJ2-2,TRBV28,CASSFGRTSGTGELFF,TGTGCCAGCAGTTTCGGACGCACGTCGGGCACCGGGGAGCTGTTTTTT
NA,few,TRBJ2-3,TRBV7-7,CASSLGSTYSTDTQYF,TGTGCCAGCAGCTTAGGTAGCACGTATAGCACAGATACGCAGTATTTT
NA,many,TRBJ1-2,TRBV6-6,CASSSDSNYGYTF,TGTGCCAGCAGTTCGGACAGTAACTATGGCTACACCTTC
NA,NA,TRBJ2-5,TRBV7-2,CASSRGREETQYF,TGTGCCAGCAGCCGGGGCCGGGAAGAGACCCAGTACTTC
TRBD1,many,TRBJ1-5,TRBV12-3/TRBV12-4,CASSRTGTGHQPQHF,TGTGCCAGCAGTCGAACCGGGACAGGGCATCAGCCCCAGCATTTT
NA,NA,TRBJ2-1,TRBV7-3,CASSPTDRSWYNEQFF,TGTGCCAGCAGCCCGACGGACCGCTCTTGGTACAATGAGCAGTTCTTC
TRBD1,NA,TRBJ2-1,TRBV3-1,CACCLDYRDRGPSYNEQFF,TGTGCCTGCTGTTTAGACTATCGGGACAGGGGACCCTCCTACAATGAGCAGTTCTTC
NA,many,TRBJ2-1,TRBV29-1,CSVGAYNEQFF,TGCAGCGTTGGGGCCTACAATGAGCAGTTCTTC
NA,NA,TRBJ1-1,TRBV20-1,CSARAKGTDEAFF,TGCAGTGCTAGAGCCAAGGGTACCGATGAAGCTTTCTTT
TRBD1,NA,TRBJ2-4,TRBV6-6,CASKGQGKNIQYF,TGTGCCAGCAAAGGACAGGGGAAAAACATTCAGTACTTC
NA,many,TRBJ1-2,TRBV12-3/TRBV12-4,CASSSGAYGYTF,TGTGCCAGCAGTTCGGGCGCCTATGGCTACACCTTC
TRBD2,NA,TRBJ2-1,TRBV28,CASSFLAGGFDNEQFF,TGTGCCAGCAGTTTCTTAGCGGGGGGCTTCGACAATGAGCAGTTCTTC
TRBD2,NA,TRBJ2-1,TRBV9,CASSPRTSGKSIEQFF,TGTGCCAGCAGCCCGCGGACTAGCGGGAAAAGCATTGAGCAGTTCTTC
NA,NA,TRBJ2-5,TRBV20-1,CSAKTGQETQYF,TGCAGTGCTAAGACTGGACAAGAGACCCAGTACTTC
TRBD2,few,TRBJ2-3,TRBV5-1,CASSTGTSGPSTDTQYF,TGCGCCAGCAGTACCGGGACTAGCGGACCTAGCACAGATACGCAGTATTTT
NA,few,TRBJ2-7,TRBV4-2,CASSQVSATYEQYF,TGTGCCAGCAGCCAAGTATCGGCTACCTACGAGCAGTACTTC
TRBD1,many,TRBJ1-2,TRBV12-3/TRBV12-4,CATNRGPYGYTF,TGTGCCACAAACAGGGGACCCTATGGCTACACCTTC
TRBD2,many,TRBJ2-7,TRBV7-2,CASSFSGFSSSYEQYF,TGTGCCAGCAGCTTTAGCGGGTTTTCTAGCTCCTACGAGCAGTACTTC